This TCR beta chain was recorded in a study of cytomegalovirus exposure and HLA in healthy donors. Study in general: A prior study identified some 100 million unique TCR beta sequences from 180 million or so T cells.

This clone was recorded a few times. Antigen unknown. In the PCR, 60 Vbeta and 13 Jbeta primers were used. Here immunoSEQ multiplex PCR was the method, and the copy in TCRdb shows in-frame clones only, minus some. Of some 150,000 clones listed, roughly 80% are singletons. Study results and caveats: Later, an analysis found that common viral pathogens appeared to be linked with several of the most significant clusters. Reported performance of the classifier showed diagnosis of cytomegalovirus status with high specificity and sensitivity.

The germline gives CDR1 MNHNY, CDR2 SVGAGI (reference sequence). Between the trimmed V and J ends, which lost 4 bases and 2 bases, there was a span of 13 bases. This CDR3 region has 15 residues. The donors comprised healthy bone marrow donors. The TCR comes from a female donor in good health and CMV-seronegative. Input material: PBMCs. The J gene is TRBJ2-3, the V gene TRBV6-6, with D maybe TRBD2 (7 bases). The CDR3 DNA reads TGTGCCAGCAGTTGGGGAGGGGGTCACACAGATACGCAGTATTTT. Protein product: CASSWGGGHTDTQYF.